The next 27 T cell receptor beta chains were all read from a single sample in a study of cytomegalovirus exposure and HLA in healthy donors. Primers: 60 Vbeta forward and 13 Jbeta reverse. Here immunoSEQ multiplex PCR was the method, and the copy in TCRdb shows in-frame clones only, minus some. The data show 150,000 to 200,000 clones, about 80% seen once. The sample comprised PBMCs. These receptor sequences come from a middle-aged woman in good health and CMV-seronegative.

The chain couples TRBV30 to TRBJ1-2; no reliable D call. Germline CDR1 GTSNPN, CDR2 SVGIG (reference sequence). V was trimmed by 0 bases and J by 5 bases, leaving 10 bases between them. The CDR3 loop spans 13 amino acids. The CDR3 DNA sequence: TGTGCCTGGAGTGTACGACTTAAGTATGGCTACACCTTC. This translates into CAWSVRLKYGYTF.

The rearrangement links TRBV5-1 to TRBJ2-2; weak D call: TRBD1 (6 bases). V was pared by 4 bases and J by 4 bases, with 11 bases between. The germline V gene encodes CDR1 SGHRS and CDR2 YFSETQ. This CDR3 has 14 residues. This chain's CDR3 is CASSRDTITGELFF. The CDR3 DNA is TGCGCCAGCAGCAGGGACACTATCACCGGGGAGCTGTTTTTT.

The CDR3 DNA follows: TGCAGTGGGTCTCGAGTCAATGAGCAGTTCTTC. The encoded protein is CSGSRVNEQFF. The chain combines TRBV20-1 with TRBJ2-1; D not certain. Germline values: CDR1 DFQATT, CDR2 SNEGSKA (reference sequence). V was clipped by 7 bases and J by 6 bases, with 10 bases between them. CDR3 length: 11 amino acids.

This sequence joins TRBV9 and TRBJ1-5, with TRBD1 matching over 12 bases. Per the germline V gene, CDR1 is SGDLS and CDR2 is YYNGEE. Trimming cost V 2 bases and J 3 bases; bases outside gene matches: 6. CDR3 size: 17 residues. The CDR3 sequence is CASSVRDRGPNNQPQHF. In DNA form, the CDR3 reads TGTGCCAGCAGCGTCCGGGACAGGGGGCCGAACAATCAGCCCCAGCATTTT. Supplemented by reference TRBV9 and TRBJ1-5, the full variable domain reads DSGVTQTPKHLITATGQRVTLRCSPRSGDLSVYWYQQSLDQGLQFLIQYYNGEERAKGNILERFSAQQFPDLHSELNLSSLELGDSALYFCASSVRDRGPNNQPQHFGDGTRLSIL.

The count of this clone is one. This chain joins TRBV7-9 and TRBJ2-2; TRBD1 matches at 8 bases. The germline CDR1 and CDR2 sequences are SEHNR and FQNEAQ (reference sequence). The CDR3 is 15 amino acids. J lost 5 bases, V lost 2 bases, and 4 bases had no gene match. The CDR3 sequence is CASSLLTGGTGELFF. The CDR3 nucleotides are TGTGCCAGCAGCTTACTTACAGGGGGGACCGGGGAGCTGTTTTTT.

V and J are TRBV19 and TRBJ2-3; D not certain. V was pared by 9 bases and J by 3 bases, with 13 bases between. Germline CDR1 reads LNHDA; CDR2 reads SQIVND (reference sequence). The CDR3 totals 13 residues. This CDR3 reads CASRPLGTDTQYF. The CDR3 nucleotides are TGTGCCAGCCGTCCTCTCGGGACAGATACGCAGTATTTT.

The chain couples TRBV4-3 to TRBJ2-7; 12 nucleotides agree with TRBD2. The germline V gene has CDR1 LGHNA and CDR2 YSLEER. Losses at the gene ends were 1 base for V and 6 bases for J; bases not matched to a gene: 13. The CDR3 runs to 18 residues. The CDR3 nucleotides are TGCGCCAGCAGCCAAGGCACGGCTAGCGGGAGGGCGTCGCGCGAGCAGTACGTC. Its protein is CASSQGTASGRASREQYV.

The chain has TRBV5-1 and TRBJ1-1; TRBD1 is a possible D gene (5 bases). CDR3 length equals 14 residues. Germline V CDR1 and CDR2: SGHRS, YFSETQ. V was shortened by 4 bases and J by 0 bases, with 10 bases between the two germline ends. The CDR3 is CASSRGDMNTEAFF. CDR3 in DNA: TGCGCCAGCAGCCGGGGGGATATGAACACTGAAGCTTTCTTT. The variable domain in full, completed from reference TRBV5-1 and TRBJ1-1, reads KAGVTQTPRYLIKTRGQQVTLSCSPISGHRSVSWYQQTPGQGLQFLFEYFSETQRNKGNFPGRFSGRQFSNSRSEMNVSTLELGDSALYLCASSRGDMNTEAFFGQGTRLTVV.

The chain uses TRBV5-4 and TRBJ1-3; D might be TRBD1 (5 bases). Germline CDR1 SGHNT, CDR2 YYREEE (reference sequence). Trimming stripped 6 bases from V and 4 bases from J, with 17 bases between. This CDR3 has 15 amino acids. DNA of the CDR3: TGTGCCAGCACCCCAGGAGGGGTAGACGGAAACACCATATATTTT. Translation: CASTPGGVDGNTIYF. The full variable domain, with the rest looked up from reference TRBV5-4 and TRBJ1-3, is ETGVTQSPTHLIKTRGQQVTLRCSSQSGHNTVSWYQQALGQGPQFIFQYYREEENGRGNFPPRFSGLQFPNYSSELNVNALELDDSALYLCASTPGGVDGNTIYFGEGSWLTVV.

Here the CDR3 reads CASSLKFTSGGSYNEQFF. Written as DNA, the CDR3 is TGTGCCAGCAGCTTAAAGTTTACTAGCGGGGGATCCTACAATGAGCAGTTCTTC. The chain couples TRBV7-3 to TRBJ2-1, with 11 bases matching TRBD2. Trimming took 1 base from V and 1 from J; bases not matched to a gene: 6. CDR1 and CDR2 (germline): SGHTA, FQGTGA. This CDR3 has 18 amino acids.

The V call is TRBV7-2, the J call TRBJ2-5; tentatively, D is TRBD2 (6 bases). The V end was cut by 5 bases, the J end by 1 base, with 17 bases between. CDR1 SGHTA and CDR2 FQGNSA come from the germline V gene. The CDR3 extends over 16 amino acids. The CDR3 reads CASSPHGEASQETQYF. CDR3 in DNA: TGTGCCAGCAGCCCACACGGGGAGGCTTCCCAAGAGACCCAGTACTTC.

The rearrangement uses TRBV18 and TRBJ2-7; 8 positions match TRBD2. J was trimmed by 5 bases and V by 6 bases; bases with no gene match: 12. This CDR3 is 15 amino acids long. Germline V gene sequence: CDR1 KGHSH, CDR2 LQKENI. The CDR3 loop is CASSQRSGAGDEQYF. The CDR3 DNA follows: TGTGCCAGCTCTCAAAGATCTGGAGCGGGAGACGAGCAGTACTTC.

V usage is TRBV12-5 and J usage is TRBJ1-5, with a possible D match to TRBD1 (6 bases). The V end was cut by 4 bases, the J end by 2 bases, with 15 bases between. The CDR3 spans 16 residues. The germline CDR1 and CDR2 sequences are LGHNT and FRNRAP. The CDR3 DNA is TGTGCTAGTGGTTCCCCCGGGACATTGGGCAATCAGCCCCAGCATTTT. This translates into CASGSPGTLGNQPQHF.

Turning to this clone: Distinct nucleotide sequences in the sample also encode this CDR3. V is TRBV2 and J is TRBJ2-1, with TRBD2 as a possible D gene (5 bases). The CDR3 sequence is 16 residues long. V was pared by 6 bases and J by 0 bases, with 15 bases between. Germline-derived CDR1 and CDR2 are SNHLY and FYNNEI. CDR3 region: CASRGGAESSYNEQFF. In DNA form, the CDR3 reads TGTGCCAGCAGGGGCGGAGCGGAAAGCTCCTACAATGAGCAGTTCTTC.

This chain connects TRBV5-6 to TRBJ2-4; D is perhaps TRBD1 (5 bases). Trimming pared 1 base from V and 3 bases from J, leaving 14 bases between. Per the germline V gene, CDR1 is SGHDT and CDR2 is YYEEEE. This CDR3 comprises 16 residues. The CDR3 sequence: CASSLNSGSGKNIQYF. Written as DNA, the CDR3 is TGTGCCAGCAGCTTGAACTCAGGGTCAGGCAAAAACATTCAGTACTTC.

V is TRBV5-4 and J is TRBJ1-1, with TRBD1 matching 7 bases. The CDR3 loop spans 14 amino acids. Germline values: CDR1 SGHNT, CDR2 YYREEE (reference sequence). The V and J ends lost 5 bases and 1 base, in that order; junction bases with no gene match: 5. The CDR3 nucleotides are TGTGCCAGCAGACAGGGGATAGGGAACACTGAAGCTTTCTTT. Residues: CASRQGIGNTEAFF.

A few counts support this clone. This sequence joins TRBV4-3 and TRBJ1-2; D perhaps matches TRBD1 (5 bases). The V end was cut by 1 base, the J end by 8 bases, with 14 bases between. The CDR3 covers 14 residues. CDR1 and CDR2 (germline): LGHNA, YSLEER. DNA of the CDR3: TGCGCCAGCAGCCAAGTCCTGGCGGGGCGAGGCTACACCTTC. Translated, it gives CASSQVLAGRGYTF.

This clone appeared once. The CDR3 nucleotides read TGTGCCAGCAGCGTGGACACCGTGAACACTGAAGCTTTCTTT. This encodes CASSVDTVNTEAFF. This chain links TRBV7-9 with TRBJ1-1, with D maybe TRBD1 (5 bases). Looked up from germline, CDR1 is SEHNR and CDR2 is FQNEAQ (reference sequence). CDR3 length: 14 residues. V lost 5 bases to trimming and J lost 0 bases, with 10 bases between them.

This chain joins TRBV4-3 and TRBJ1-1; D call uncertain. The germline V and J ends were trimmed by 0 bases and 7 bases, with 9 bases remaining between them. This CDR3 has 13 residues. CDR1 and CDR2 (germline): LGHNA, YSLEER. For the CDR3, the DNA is TGCGCCAGCAGCCAAGAAAGGAGGGATGAAGCTTTCTTT. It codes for CASSQERRDEAFF.

CDR3 in DNA: TGTGCCAGCAGTTACTTCGGGGGACAGGGGGCTTTAGCTTTCTTT. It translates to CASSYFGGQGALAFF. The chain recombines TRBV6-5 with TRBJ1-1; 12 positions agree with TRBD1. CDR3 length: 15 amino acids. Germline loops: CDR1 MNHEY, CDR2 SVGAGI. V shed 1 base, J shed 10 bases, and the junction held 7 bases outside the gene matches.

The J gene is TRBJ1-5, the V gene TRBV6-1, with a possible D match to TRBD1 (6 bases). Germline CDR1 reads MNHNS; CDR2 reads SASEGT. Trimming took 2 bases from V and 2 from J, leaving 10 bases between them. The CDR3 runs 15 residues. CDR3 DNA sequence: TGTGCCAGCAGTGAAAGGGCAGGGGGCAATCAGCCCCAGCATTTT. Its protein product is CASSERAGGNQPQHF.

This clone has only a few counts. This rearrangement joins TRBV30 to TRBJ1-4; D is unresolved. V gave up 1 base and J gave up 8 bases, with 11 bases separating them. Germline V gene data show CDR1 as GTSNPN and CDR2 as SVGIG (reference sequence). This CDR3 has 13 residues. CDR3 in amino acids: CAWSDRLWEKLFF. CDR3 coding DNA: TGTGCCTGGAGTGACCGACTGTGGGAAAAACTGTTTTTT.

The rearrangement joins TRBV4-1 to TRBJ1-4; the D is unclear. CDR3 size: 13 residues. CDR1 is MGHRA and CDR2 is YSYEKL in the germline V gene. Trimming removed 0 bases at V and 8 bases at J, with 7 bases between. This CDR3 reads CASSQDKSEKLFF. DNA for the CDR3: TGCGCCAGCAGCCAAGATAAAAGCGAAAAACTGTTTTTT.

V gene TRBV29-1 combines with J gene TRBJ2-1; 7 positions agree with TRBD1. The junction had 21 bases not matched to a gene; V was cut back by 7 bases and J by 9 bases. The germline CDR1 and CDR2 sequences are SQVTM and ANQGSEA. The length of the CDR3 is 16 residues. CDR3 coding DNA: TGCAGCGCCGGAGTGAACAGGGGTTCAGGAGAGGGTGAGCAGTTCTTC. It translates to CSAGVNRGSGEGEQFF.

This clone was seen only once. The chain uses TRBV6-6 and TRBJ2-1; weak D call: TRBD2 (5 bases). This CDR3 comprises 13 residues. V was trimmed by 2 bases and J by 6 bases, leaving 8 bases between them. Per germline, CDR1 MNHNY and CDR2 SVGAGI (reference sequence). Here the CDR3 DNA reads TGTGCCAGCAGTTACGAGACTACCAATGAGCAGTTCTTC. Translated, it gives CASSYETTNEQFF.

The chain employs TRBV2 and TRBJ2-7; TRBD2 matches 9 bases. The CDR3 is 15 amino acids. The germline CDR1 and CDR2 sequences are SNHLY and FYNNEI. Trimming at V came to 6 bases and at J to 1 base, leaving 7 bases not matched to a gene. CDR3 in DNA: TGTGCCAGCAGAGCACGCGGGGGGGCGTCCTACGAGCAGTACGTC. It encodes CASRARGGASYEQYV.

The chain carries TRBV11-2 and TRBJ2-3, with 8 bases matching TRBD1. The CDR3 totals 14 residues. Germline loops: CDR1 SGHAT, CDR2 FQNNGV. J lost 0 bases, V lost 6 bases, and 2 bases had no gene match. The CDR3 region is CASRAGGSTDTQYF. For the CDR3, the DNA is TGTGCCAGCAGAGCAGGGGGCAGCACAGATACGCAGTATTTT. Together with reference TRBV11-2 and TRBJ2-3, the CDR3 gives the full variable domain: EAGVAQSPRYKIIEKRQSVAFWCNPISGHATLYWYQQILGQGPKLLIQFQNNGVVDDSQLPKDRFSAERLKGVDSTLKIQPAKLEDSAVYLCASRAGGSTDTQYFGPGTRLTVL.